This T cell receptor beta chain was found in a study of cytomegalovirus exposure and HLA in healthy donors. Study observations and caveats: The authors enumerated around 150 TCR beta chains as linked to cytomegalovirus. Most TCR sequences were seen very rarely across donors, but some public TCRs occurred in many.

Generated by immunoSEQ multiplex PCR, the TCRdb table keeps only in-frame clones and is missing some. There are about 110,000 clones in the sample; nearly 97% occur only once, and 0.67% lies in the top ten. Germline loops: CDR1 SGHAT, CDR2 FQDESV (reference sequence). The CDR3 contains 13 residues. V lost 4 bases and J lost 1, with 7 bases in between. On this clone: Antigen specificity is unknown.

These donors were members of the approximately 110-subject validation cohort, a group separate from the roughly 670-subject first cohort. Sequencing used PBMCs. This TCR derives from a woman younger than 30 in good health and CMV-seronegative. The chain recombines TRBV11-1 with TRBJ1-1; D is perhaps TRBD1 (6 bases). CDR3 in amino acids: CASSWGQNTEAFF. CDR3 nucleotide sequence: TGTGCCAGCAGCTGGGGACAGAACACTGAAGCTTTCTTT.